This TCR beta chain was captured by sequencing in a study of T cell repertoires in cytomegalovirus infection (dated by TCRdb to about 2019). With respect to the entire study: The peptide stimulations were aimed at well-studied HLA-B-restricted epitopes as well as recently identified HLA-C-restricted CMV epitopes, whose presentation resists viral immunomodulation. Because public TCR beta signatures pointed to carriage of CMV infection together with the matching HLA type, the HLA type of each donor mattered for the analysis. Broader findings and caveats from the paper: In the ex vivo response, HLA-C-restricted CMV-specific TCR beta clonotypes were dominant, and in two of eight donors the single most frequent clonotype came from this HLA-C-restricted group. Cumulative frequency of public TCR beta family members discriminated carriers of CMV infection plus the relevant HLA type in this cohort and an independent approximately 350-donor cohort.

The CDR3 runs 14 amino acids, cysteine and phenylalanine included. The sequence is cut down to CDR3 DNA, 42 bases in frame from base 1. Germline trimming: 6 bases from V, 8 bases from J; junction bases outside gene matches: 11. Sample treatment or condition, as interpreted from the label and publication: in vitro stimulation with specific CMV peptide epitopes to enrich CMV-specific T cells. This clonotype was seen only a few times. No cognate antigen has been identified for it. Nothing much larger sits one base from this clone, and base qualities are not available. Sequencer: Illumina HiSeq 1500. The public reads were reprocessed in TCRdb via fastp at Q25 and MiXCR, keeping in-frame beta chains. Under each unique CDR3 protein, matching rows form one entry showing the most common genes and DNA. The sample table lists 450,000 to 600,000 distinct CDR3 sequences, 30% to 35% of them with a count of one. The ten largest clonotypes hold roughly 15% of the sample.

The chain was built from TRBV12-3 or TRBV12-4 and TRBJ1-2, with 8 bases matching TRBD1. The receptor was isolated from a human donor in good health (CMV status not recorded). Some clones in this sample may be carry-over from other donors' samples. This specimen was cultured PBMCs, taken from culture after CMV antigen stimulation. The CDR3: CASSLDRGRDGYTF. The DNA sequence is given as TGTGCCAGCAGCCTAGACAGGGGAAGGGACGGCTACACCTTC.